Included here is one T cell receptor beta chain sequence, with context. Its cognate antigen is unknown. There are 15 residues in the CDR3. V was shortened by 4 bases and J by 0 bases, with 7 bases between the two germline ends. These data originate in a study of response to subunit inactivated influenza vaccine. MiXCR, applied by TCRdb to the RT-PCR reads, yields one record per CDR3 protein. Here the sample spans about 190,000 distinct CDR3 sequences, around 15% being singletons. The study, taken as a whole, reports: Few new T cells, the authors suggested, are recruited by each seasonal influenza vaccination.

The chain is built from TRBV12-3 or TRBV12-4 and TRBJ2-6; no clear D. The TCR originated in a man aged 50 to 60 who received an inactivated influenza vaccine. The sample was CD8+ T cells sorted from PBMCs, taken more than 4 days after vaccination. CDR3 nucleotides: TGTGCCAGCAGTTCGGTGAGCTCTGGGGCCAACGTCCTGACTTTC. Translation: CASSSVSSGANVLTF.